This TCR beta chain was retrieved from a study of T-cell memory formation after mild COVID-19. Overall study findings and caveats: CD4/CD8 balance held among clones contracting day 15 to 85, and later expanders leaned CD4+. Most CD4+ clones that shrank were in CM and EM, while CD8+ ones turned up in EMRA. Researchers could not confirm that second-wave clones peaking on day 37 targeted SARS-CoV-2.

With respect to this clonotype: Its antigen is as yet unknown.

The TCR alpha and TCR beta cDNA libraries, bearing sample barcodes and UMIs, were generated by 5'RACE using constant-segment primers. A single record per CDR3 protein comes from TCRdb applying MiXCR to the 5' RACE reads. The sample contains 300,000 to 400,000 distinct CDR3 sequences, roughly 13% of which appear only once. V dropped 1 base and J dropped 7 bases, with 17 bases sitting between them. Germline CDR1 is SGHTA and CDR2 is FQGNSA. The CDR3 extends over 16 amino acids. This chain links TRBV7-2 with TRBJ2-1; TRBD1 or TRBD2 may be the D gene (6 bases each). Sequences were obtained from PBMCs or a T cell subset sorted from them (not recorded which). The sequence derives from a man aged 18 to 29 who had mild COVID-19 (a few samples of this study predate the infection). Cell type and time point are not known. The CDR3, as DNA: TGTGCCAGCAGCTTAGACCTCAGAGGGGGGTGGAATGAGCAGTTCTTC. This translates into CASSLDLRGGWNEQFF.